The rows below give T cell receptor beta chains drawn from one sample of a study of shared clonotypes between healthy human individuals. The method was immunoSEQ multiplex PCR; TCRdb's version includes in-frame clones alone and lacks a portion of them. The sample holds roughly 2.5 million clones; 85% to 95% are singletons and the top ten take roughly 0.15%. Material: naive CD4+ T cells sorted from blood. Receptors were obtained from a man aged 18 to 29 in good health. CDR3s include the opening cysteine and the closing phenylalanine or tryptophan. Each record gives: J gene, D gene, V gene, clone size, CDR3 protein, CDR3 DNA. A D gene is named only where the DNA matches it firmly. Only part of the rows carry a size: once, few, many, or a class if the clone is expanded.

TRBJ2-5,NA,TRBV11-1,NA,CASSLAVSASQETQYF,TGTGCCAGCAGCTTAGCGGTGTCGGCCAGCCAAGAGACCCAGTACTTC
TRBJ1-4,NA,TRBV27,NA,CASRMGRINEKLFF,TGTGCCAGCAGGATGGGACGGATTAATGAAAAACTGTTTTTT
TRBJ1-2,NA,TRBV6-1,NA,CASSERQTDGYTF,TGTGCCAGCAGTGAGCGACAAACAGATGGCTACACCTTC
TRBJ1-1,TRBD1,TRBV11-2,NA,CASSSPGQGSMQAFF,TGTGCCAGCAGCTCTCCGGGACAGGGGTCAATGCAAGCTTTCTTT
TRBJ2-1,NA,TRBV10-2,NA,CASSQEFF,TGCGCCTCTTCGCAAGAGTTCTTC
TRBJ1-5,NA,TRBV10-1,NA,CASSAGDNQPQHF,TGCGCCAGCAGTGCAGGGGACAATCAGCCCCAGCATTTT
TRBJ2-7,NA,TRBV20-1,NA,CSAGRGYEQYF,TGCAGTGCTGGACGGGGCTACGAGCAGTACTTC
TRBJ2-3,TRBD2,TRBV5-1,NA,CASSPPGLAGGADTQYF,TGCGCCAGCAGCCCTCCAGGGCTAGCGGGAGGGGCAGATACGCAGTATTTT
TRBJ2-5,TRBD2,TRBV10-3,NA,CAIKGASGVQETQYF,TGTGCCATCAAGGGGGCTAGCGGGGTCCAAGAGACCCAGTACTTC
TRBJ2-1,TRBD2,TRBV29-1,NA,CSVRLAGGNEQFF,TGCAGCGTTCGTCTAGCGGGAGGCAATGAGCAGTTCTTC
TRBJ2-2,NA,TRBV6-1,NA,CASSEQRGTGELFF,TGTGCCAGCAGTGAACAAAGGGGGACCGGGGAGCTGTTTTTT
TRBJ2-6,NA,TRBV7-3,NA,CASTPTARPGANVLTF,TGTGCCAGCACCCCGACTGCGCGCCCTGGGGCCAACGTCCTGACTTTC
TRBJ2-7,TRBD2,TRBV5-1,NA,CASSLTSGSHYEQYF,TGCGCCAGCAGCCTCACTAGCGGGAGCCATTACGAGCAGTACTTC
TRBJ1-5,NA,TRBV19,NA,CASSYREDNQPQHF,TGTGCCAGTAGTTACCGGGAGGACAATCAGCCCCAGCATTTT
TRBJ2-3,NA,TRBV7-6,few,CASSLAPDTQYF,TGTGCCAGCAGCTTAGCCCCAGATACGCAGTATTTT
TRBJ1-2,TRBD1,TRBV18,NA,CASSEDRGGGYTF,TGTGCCAGCTCAGAAGACAGGGGAGGAGGCTACACCTTC
TRBJ1-5,TRBD1,TRBV7-2,NA,CASTQTGGTQPQHF,TGTGCCAGCACCCAGACAGGGGGCACTCAGCCCCAGCATTTT
TRBJ1-4,NA,TRBV15,NA,CATSAGDGEGYNEKLFF,TGTGCCACCAGCGCCGGCGACGGGGAGGGGTATAATGAAAAACTGTTTTTT
TRBJ1-1,NA,TRBV18,NA,CASSPASDRWGFF,TGTGCCAGCTCACCGGCGTCTGACAGATGGGGTTTCTTT
TRBJ1-2,NA,TRBV6-1,NA,CASTRTALYGYTF,TGTGCCAGCACTAGGACAGCCTTGTATGGCTACACCTTC
TRBJ2-1,NA,TRBV29-1,NA,CSLWGERLNEQFF,TGCAGCCTCTGGGGGGAGCGGCTTAATGAGCAGTTCTTC
TRBJ1-4,NA,TRBV4-3,NA,CASSQGVNEKLFF,TGCGCCAGCAGCCAAGGGGTTAATGAAAAACTGTTTTTT
TRBJ1-6,NA,TRBV6-1,NA,CASSLGARDSPLHF,TGTGCCAGCAGTTTAGGGGCCCGAGATTCACCCCTCCACTTT
TRBJ1-2,TRBD1,TRBV6-1,NA,CASSELTGVSLGYTF,TGTGCCAGCAGTGAACTGACAGGGGTTAGTCTAGGCTACACCTTC
TRBJ2-3,TRBD2,TRBV5-4,NA,CASSSGREIDTQYF,TGTGCCAGCAGCTCCGGGAGGGAGATAGATACGCAGTATTTT
TRBJ2-7,NA,TRBV7-2,NA,CASSSNRVLLGEQYF,TGTGCCAGCAGCTCCAACAGGGTCCTGTTAGGCGAGCAGTACTTC
TRBJ2-7,NA,TRBV10-1,NA,CASSGQGYEQYF,TGCGCCAGCAGTGGTCAGGGGTACGAGCAGTACTTC
TRBJ2-2,TRBD2,TRBV19,NA,CASLGLADTGELFF,TGTGCCAGTCTTGGGCTAGCGGACACCGGGGAGCTGTTTTTT
TRBJ2-1,NA,TRBV5-1,NA,CASSLDRREQFF,TGCGCCAGCAGCTTGGATCGACGGGAGCAGTTCTTC
TRBJ1-5,NA,TRBV10-3,NA,CAISESQRGRRSTVPQHF,TGTGCCATCAGTGAGTCGCAAAGGGGGAGACGGTCCACGGTGCCCCAGCATTTT
TRBJ2-5,TRBD1,TRBV7-2,NA,CASSLSRASPGGTQYF,TGTGCCAGCAGCTTATCCCGGGCCTCACCAGGGGGGACCCAGTACTTC
TRBJ2-7,TRBD1,TRBV7-9,NA,CASSLRQGFDEQYF,TGTGCCAGCAGCTTGCGACAGGGCTTCGACGAGCAGTACTTC
TRBJ2-7,NA,TRBV6-5,NA,CASRPGRSYEQYF,TGTGCCAGCAGACCGGGACGGAGCTACGAGCAGTACTTC
TRBJ2-3,NA,TRBV5-1,NA,CASSLGVGLSTDTQYF,TGCGCCAGCAGCTTGGGTGTGGGACTTAGCACAGATACGCAGTATTTT
TRBJ2-7,NA,TRBV21-1,NA,CAVRRDTNSYEQYF,TGTGCCGTTCGTAGGGACACGAACTCCTACGAGCAGTACTTC
TRBJ1-1,NA,TRBV6-1,once,CASPGLVGTEAFF,TGTGCCTCCCCAGGACTGGTTGGCACTGAAGCTTTCTTT
TRBJ2-7,NA,TRBV11-2,NA,CASSLVYRDYEQYF,TGTGCCAGCAGCTTAGTGTACAGGGACTACGAGCAGTACTTC
TRBJ2-2,TRBD1,TRBV19,NA,CASSSRDRGFTGELFF,TGTGCCAGTAGTTCCCGGGACAGGGGATTTACCGGGGAGCTGTTTTTT
TRBJ2-5,TRBD2,TRBV18,NA,CASWPPGLAGSQETQYF,TGTGCCAGCTGGCCTCCGGGACTAGCGGGCTCCCAAGAGACCCAGTACTTC
TRBJ2-3,NA,TRBV11-2,NA,CASSLRDPTDTQYF,TGTGCCAGCAGCTTGCGGGATCCCACAGATACGCAGTATTTT